This entry lists 29 T cell receptor beta chains sequenced from one sample in a study of T cells in Graves' hyperthyroidism and ophthalmopathy. The CDR3 regions of TCR beta were amplified from RNA transcripts. During a first-round RT-PCR of the TCR CDR3, the HTBI primer set was used. TCRdb independently ran MiXCR on the multiplex PCR reads; one entry per CDR3 protein. The sample records approximately 560,000 distinct CDR3 sequences, 15% to 19% being singletons. The sequenced sample was blood. These receptors were collected from a woman aged 25 to 39 with Graves' hyperthyroidism.

This clonotype was seen many times. The chain employs TRBV24-1 and TRBJ1-4, with 8 bases aligning to TRBD1. The junction had 4 bases not matched to a gene; V was cut back by 4 bases and J by 4 bases. This CDR3 has 15 amino acids. The germline V gene encodes CDR1 KGHDR and CDR2 SFDVKD. DNA of the CDR3: TGTGCCACCAGTGACTCGACAGGGGTTAATGAAAAACTGTTTTTT. Protein product: CATSDSTGVNEKLFF.

V and J are TRBV28 and TRBJ1-6; no reliable D call. The length of the CDR3 is 16 residues. Trimming pared 2 bases from V and 3 bases from J, leaving 11 bases between. The germline V gene encodes CDR1 MDHEN and CDR2 SYDVKM. The CDR3 protein is CASSLAGSFYNSPLHF. CDR3 coding DNA: TGTGCCAGCAGTTTAGCCGGGAGCTTCTATAATTCACCCCTCCACTTT. The full variable domain, with the rest looked up from reference TRBV28 and TRBJ1-6, is DVKVTQSSRYLVKRTGEKVFLECVQDMDHENMFWYRQDPGLGLRLIYFSYDVKMKEKGDIPEGYSVSREKKERFSLILESASTNQTSMYLCASSLAGSFYNSPLHFGNGTRLTVT.

V is TRBV12-3 or TRBV12-4 and J is TRBJ2-2; TRBD2 matches at 10 bases. Trimming at V came to 7 bases and at J to 4 bases, leaving 6 bases not matched to a gene. The CDR3 is 15 residues long. The CDR3 here is CASTLLAGPTGELFF. In DNA form, the CDR3 reads TGTGCCAGCACCCTACTAGCGGGACCCACCGGGGAGCTGTTTTTT.

This rearrangement joins TRBV2 to TRBJ1-5; D remains ambiguous. Per germline, CDR1 SNHLY and CDR2 FYNNEI. Trimming took off 6 bases at V and 7 bases at J, with 13 bases between the two ends. The CDR3 sequence is 13 residues long. The CDR3 DNA is TGTGCCAGCAGCACTAGGGATTCCCAGCCCCAGCATTTT. This sequence encodes CASSTRDSQPQHF.

V is TRBV19 and J is TRBJ2-1; D gene unclear. This CDR3 region has 12 residues. Deletions cut 3 bases from V and 3 bases from J, with 3 bases between. CDR1 is LNHDA, CDR2 SQIVND, per germline (reference sequence). In nucleotides, the CDR3 is TGTGCCAGTAGTATGCGCTACAATGAGCAGTTCTTC. Amino acids: CASSMRYNEQFF.

The chain couples TRBV5-4 to TRBJ2-1; TRBD2 aligns across 7 bases. The germline V gene has CDR1 SGHNT and CDR2 YYREEE (reference sequence). The V gene end was trimmed by 4 bases and the J gene end by 10 bases; junction bases not matched to a gene: 14. This CDR3 is built from 15 residues. The CDR3 reads CASSRGLTGDWEQFF. DNA of the CDR3: TGTGCCAGCAGCCGGGGACTAACGGGGGATTGGGAGCAGTTCTTC.

The CDR3 region has the DNA TGTGCCAGCAGCCCTCTGCCGGGGTCTAACACTGAAGCTTTCTTT. It codes for CASSPLPGSNTEAFF. The rearrangement joins TRBV11-2 to TRBJ1-1; D unclear. Germline V CDR1 and CDR2: SGHAT, FQNNGV. V lost 5 bases to trimming and J lost 2 bases, with 15 bases between them. The CDR3 is 15 amino acids.

This clonotype was observed a handful of times. V usage is TRBV3-1 and J usage is TRBJ2-4, with 7 bases lining up with TRBD1. Per germline, CDR1 LGHDT and CDR2 YNNKEL (reference sequence). The ends lost 0 bases at V and 8 bases at J; junction bases unmatched: 10. The CDR3 is 16 amino acids. The CDR3 protein is CASSQDFRGGLDIQYF. As DNA, the CDR3 is TGTGCCAGCAGCCAAGACTTTAGAGGGGGCCTGGACATTCAGTACTTC.

This clonotype has a count of ten or more. CDR3 sequence: CASSPLRLAGNEQFF. The CDR3 DNA sequence: TGTGCCAGCTCACCACTGCGACTAGCAGGTAATGAGCAGTTCTTC. The chain combines TRBV18 with TRBJ2-1; the match to TRBD2 covers 7 bases. The CDR3 has 15 amino acids. CDR1 and CDR2 (germline): KGHSH, LQKENI. V shed 1 base and J 7 bases; nucleotides not matched to a gene: 7. Using reference TRBV18 and TRBJ2-1 for the parts outside the CDR3, the full variable domain is NAGVMQNPRHLVRRRGQEARLRCSPMKGHSHVYWYRQLPEEGLKFMVYLQKENIIDESGMPKERFSAEFPKEGPSILRIQQVVRGDSAAYFCASSPLRLAGNEQFFGPGTRLTVL.

This clonotype was counted many times. This chain links TRBV7-2 with TRBJ2-1, with 9 nucleotides matching TRBD2. CDR3 length: 15 amino acids. Germline V gene data show CDR1 as SGHTA and CDR2 as FQGNSA. Germline trimming cut 4 bases from V and 9 bases from J; bases unmatched to any gene: 10. CDR3 DNA: TGTGCCAGCAGCTCTATAGCGGGAGTCGGAGGTGAGCAGTTCTTC. Protein: CASSSIAGVGGEQFF.

The chain is built from TRBV9 and TRBJ2-1; the match to TRBD2 covers 8 bases. The CDR3 is made up of 13 amino acids. Trimming at V came to 2 bases and at J to 9 bases, leaving 4 bases not matched to a gene. Germline V lookup: CDR1 SGDLS, CDR2 YYNGEE. CDR3 nucleotide sequence: TGTGCCAGCAGCGTCGGGGGGGGAACTGAGCAGTTCTTC. Encoded protein: CASSVGGGTEQFF.

The sample holds a few counts of this clonotype. The chain carries TRBV9 and TRBJ2-3; TRBD2 aligns across 9 bases. The germline gives CDR1 SGDLS, CDR2 YYNGEE. The junction had 4 bases not matched to a gene; V was cut back by 0 bases and J by 5 bases. CDR3 length: 15 amino acids. The CDR3 region is CASSVVSGGLDTQYF. The CDR3 region has the DNA TGTGCCAGCAGCGTAGTTAGCGGGGGACTAGATACGCAGTATTTT.

The J gene is TRBJ1-6, the V gene TRBV20-1; D not resolved. V was clipped by 1 base and J by 7 bases, with 5 bases between them. CDR1 and CDR2 (germline): DFQATT, SNEGSKA (reference sequence). This CDR3 comprises 12 residues. Written as DNA, the CDR3 is TGCAGTGCTAGAGTGTCAAATTCACCCCTCCACTTT. It encodes CSARVSNSPLHF.

The genes are TRBV19 and TRBJ1-1; 9 bases are a match to TRBD1. CDR1 and CDR2 from the germline V gene are LNHDA and SQIVND (reference sequence). The J segment lost 6 bases and the V segment lost 5 bases, leaving 7 bases of the junction unmatched. The CDR3 loop spans 14 amino acids. Here the CDR3 reads CASSPDRGSAEAFF. The CDR3 bases are TGTGCCAGTAGTCCAGACAGGGGGTCCGCTGAAGCTTTCTTT. The full variable domain, completed using reference TRBV19 and TRBJ1-1, is DGGITQSPKYLFRKEGQNVTLSCEQNLNHDAMYWYRQDPGQGLRLIYYSQIVNDFQKGDIAEGYSVSREKKESFPLTVTSAQKNPTAFYLCASSPDRGSAEAFFGQGTRLTVV.

This clonotype was recorded at least ten times. V gene TRBV3-1 combines with J gene TRBJ1-5, with TRBD1 as a possible D gene (5 bases). Germline V lookup: CDR1 LGHDT, CDR2 YNNKEL (reference sequence). CDR3 length: 14 residues. The V gene lost 1 base and the J gene lost 3 bases, with 7 bases spanning the gap. The CDR3 DNA reads as TGTGCCAGCAGCCAAGGACAGCCCAATCAGCCCCAGCATTTT. Translating gives CASSQGQPNQPQHF.

This clonotype was picked up many times. This chain links TRBV18 with TRBJ1-5; TRBD1 aligns across 7 bases. The germline V gene encodes CDR1 KGHSH and CDR2 LQKENI. The CDR3 consists of 16 residues. Unmatched junction bases numbered 8, after V lost 0 bases and J lost 6 bases. In DNA, the CDR3 is TGTGCCAGCTCACCACCTGGGACAGCCGCAGGTCAGCCCCAGCATTTT. Protein product: CASSPPGTAAGQPQHF. Full variable domain (rest looked up from reference TRBV18 and TRBJ1-5): NAGVMQNPRHLVRRRGQEARLRCSPMKGHSHVYWYRQLPEEGLKFMVYLQKENIIDESGMPKERFSAEFPKEGPSILRIQQVVRGDSAAYFCASSPPGTAAGQPQHFGDGTRLSIL.

This clonotype was recorded many times. The chain links TRBV28 to TRBJ2-5, with TRBD1 as a possible D gene (6 bases). CDR3 length: 12 residues. Germline-derived CDR1 and CDR2 are MDHEN and SYDVKM. The CDR3 DNA reads TGTGCGGGCCAGGGGATTGTGGAGACCCAGTACTTC. It is translated as CAGQGIVETQYF.

The rearrangement joins TRBV6-4 to TRBJ2-5; D might be TRBD2 (6 bases). Looked up from germline, CDR1 is MRHNA and CDR2 is SNTAGT. The CDR3 contains 15 residues. Trimming removed 5 bases at V and 2 bases at J, with 15 bases between. CDR3 nucleotide sequence: TGTGCCAGCAGTACCTCGGGAGACTATCAAGAGACCCAGTACTTC. Translated, it gives CASSTSGDYQETQYF.

This clonotype was detected ten times or more. V and J are TRBV3-1 and TRBJ1-1, with 8 bases identical to TRBD1. This CDR3 is 14 amino acids long. Trimming removed 5 bases from V and 5 bases from J; junction bases left unmatched: 7. Germline V gene lookup returns CDR1 LGHDT and CDR2 YNNKEL (reference sequence). The chain's CDR3 is CASSNTGGWTEAFF. The DNA for the CDR3 is TGTGCCAGCAGCAACACAGGGGGATGGACTGAAGCTTTCTTT.

The chain's CDR3 is CASSQGLAPDYEQYF. CDR3 nucleotides: TGCGCCAGCAGCCAAGGACTAGCGCCGGACTACGAGCAGTACTTC. The chain carries TRBV4-1 and TRBJ2-7, with TRBD2 matching 8 bases. Trimming at V came to 1 base and at J to 3 bases, leaving 5 bases not matched to a gene. This CDR3 has 15 residues. CDR1 and CDR2 (germline): MGHRA, YSYEKL.

This clonotype was observed many times. The CDR3 region is CASSLAPGHRYNEQFF. The CDR3 region has the DNA TGTGCCAGCAGCTTAGCTCCGGGACATAGGTACAATGAGCAGTTCTTC. The chain has TRBV11-2 and TRBJ2-1; TRBD1 is a possible D gene (6 bases). V gave up 1 base and J gave up 4 bases, with 14 bases separating them. The germline CDR1 and CDR2 sequences are SGHAT and FQNNGV. The CDR3 totals 16 residues. Based on the CDR3 plus reference TRBV11-2 and TRBJ2-1, the full variable domain is EAGVAQSPRYKIIEKRQSVAFWCNPISGHATLYWYQQILGQGPKLLIQFQNNGVVDDSQLPKDRFSAERLKGVDSTLKIQPAKLEDSAVYLCASSLAPGHRYNEQFFGPGTRLTVL.

The chain couples TRBV2 to TRBJ1-1; a possible D gene is TRBD1 (6 bases). V was trimmed by 9 bases and J by 0 bases, leaving 17 bases between them. The CDR3 spans 15 residues. CDR1 SNHLY and CDR2 FYNNEI come from the germline V gene. The CDR3 DNA follows: TGTGCCAGTGGTAGGGAGACAGGCTTGAACACTGAAGCTTTCTTT. As protein: CASGRETGLNTEAFF.

The J gene is TRBJ1-5, the V gene TRBV6-1; D possibly corresponds to TRBD1 (5 bases). The CDR3 loop spans 17 amino acids. CDR1 is MNHNS, CDR2 SASEGT, per germline. Trimming shortened V by 5 bases and J by 0 bases, and 17 bases separated the two germline ends. As DNA, the CDR3 is TGTGCCAGCAGTCTTAGGACAAGTCGAAATAGCAATCAGCCCCAGCATTTT. Amino acid sequence: CASSLRTSRNSNQPQHF.

This clonotype has ten or more counts. The V gene is TRBV7-9, the J gene TRBJ1-1; weak D call: TRBD1 (5 bases). Germline V lookup: CDR1 SEHNR, CDR2 FQNEAQ (reference sequence). V dropped 1 base and J dropped 7 bases, with 19 bases sitting between them. This CDR3 contains 16 residues. As DNA, the CDR3 is TGTGCCAGCAGCTTAGAATTTGGGGCCAGGTCTCTTGAAGCTTTCTTT. Encoded protein: CASSLEFGARSLEAFF.

The CDR3 protein is CASRIRLAGTDTQYF. CDR3 nucleotide sequence: TGTGCCAGCAGGATTCGACTAGCGGGCACAGATACGCAGTATTTT. The gene calls are TRBV5-5 and TRBJ2-3; TRBD2 aligns across 9 bases. Germline assignment: CDR1 SGHKS and CDR2 YYEKEE (reference sequence). With V trimmed by 5 bases and J by 1 base, 5 bases remained unmatched. This CDR3 region has 15 residues.

This chain connects TRBV7-2 to TRBJ2-1; 8 bases map to TRBD2. The CDR3 is made up of 15 amino acids. Trimming cost V 7 bases and J 6 bases; bases outside gene matches: 11. The germline V gene has CDR1 SGHTA and CDR2 FQGNSA. The CDR3 loop is CASIPAGTRSNEQFF. Here the CDR3 DNA reads TGTGCCAGCATCCCAGCCGGGACTAGAAGCAATGAGCAGTTCTTC.

This clonotype was observed a few times. This chain uses TRBV19 with TRBJ2-3, with D uncertain. The CDR3 consists of 12 residues. Germline loops: CDR1 LNHDA, CDR2 SQIVND (reference sequence). DNA for the CDR3: TGTGACATGCCGCGGAACACAGATACGCAGTATTTT. Translated: CDMPRNTDTQYF.

This clonotype has ten or more counts. The J gene is TRBJ2-7, the V gene TRBV20-1; tentative D call: TRBD2 (6 bases). The V end lost 1 base, the J end lost 2 bases, and 18 bases lay between the germline ends. CDR3 length equals 16 residues. Germline CDR1 is DFQATT and CDR2 is SNEGSKA (reference sequence). CDR3 DNA sequence: TGCAGTGCTAGAGGGGGTCGGGGGAAATTAACCTACGAGCAGTACTTC. It specifies CSARGGRGKLTYEQYF.

This clonotype has a single count. This chain joins TRBV9 and TRBJ2-5, with 12 bases lining up with TRBD2. There are 15 residues in the CDR3. In germline, CDR1 is SGDLS, CDR2 YYNGEE. J gave up 5 bases and V 4 bases, and 6 bases lay outside the gene matches. DNA of the CDR3: TGTGCCAGCAGCCTATGGACTAGCGGGGCCGAGACCCAGTACTTC. Translation gives CASSLWTSGAETQYF.